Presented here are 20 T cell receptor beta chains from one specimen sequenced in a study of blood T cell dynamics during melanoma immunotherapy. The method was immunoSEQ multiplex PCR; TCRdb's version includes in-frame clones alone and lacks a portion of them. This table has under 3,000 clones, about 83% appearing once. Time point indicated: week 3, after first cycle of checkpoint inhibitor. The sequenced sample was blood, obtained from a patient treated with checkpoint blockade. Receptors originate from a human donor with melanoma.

CDR3: CASSLAIAAAGELFF. DNA for the CDR3: TGCGCCAGCAGCTTGGCGATAGCGGCGGCCGGGGAGCTGTTTTTT. This chain links TRBV5-1 with TRBJ2-2; tentative D call: TRBD2 (6 bases). Per germline, CDR1 SGHRS and CDR2 YFSETQ. This CDR3 has 15 residues. Between the trimmed V and J ends, which lost 0 bases and 6 bases, there was a span of 12 bases.

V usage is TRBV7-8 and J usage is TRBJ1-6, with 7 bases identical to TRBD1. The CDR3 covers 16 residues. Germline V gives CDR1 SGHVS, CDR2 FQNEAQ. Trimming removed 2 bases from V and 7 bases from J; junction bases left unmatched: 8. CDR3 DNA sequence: TGTGCCAGCAGCTTAAGACAGGGCAGGTCGAATTCACCCCTCCACTTT. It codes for CASSLRQGRSNSPLHF.

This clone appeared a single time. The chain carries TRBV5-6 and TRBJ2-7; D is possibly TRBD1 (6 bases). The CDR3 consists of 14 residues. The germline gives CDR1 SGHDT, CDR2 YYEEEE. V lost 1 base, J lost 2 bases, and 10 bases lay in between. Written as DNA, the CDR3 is TGTGCCAGCAGCTTGCAGGGGACACCCTACGAGCAGTACTTC. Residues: CASSLQGTPYEQYF.

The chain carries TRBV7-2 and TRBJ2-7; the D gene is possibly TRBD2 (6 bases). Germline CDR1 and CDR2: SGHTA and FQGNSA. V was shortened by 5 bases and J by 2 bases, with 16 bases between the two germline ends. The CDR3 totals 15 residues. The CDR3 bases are TGTGCCAGCAGCCCGGGCGGGATTGGAGCCTACGAGCAGTACTTC. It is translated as CASSPGGIGAYEQYF. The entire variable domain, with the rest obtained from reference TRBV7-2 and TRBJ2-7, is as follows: GAGVSQSPSNKVTEKGKDVELRCDPISGHTALYWYRQSLGQGLEFLIYFQGNSAPDKSGLPSDRFSAERTGGSVSTLTIQRTQQEDSAVYLCASSPGGIGAYEQYFGPGTRLTVT.

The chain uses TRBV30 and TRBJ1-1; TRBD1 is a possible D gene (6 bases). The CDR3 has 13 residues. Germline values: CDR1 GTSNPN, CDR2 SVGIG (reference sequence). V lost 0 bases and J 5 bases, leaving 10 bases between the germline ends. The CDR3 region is CAWSVLGGTEAFF. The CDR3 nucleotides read TGTGCCTGGAGTGTTTTAGGGGGAACTGAAGCTTTCTTT.

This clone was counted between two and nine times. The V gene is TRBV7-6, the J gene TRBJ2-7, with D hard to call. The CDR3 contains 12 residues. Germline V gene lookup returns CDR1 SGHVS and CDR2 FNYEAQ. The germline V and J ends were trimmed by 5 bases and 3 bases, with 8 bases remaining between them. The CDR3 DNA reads TGTGCCAGCAGCCCCTCCAACTACGAGCAGTACTTC. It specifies CASSPSNYEQYF.

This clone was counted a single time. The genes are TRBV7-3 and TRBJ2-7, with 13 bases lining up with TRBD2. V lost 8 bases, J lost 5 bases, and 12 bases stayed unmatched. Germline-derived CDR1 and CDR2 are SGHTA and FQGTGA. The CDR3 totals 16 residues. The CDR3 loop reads CASGTSGTRERHEQYF. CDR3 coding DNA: TGTGCCAGCGGGACTAGCGGGACCCGTGAACGCCACGAGCAGTACTTC.

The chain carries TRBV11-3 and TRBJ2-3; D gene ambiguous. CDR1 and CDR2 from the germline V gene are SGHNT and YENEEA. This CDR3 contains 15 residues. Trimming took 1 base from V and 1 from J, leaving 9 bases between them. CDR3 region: CASSLGVPGTDTQYF. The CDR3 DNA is TGTGCCAGCAGCTTAGGAGTCCCGGGCACAGATACGCAGTATTTT.

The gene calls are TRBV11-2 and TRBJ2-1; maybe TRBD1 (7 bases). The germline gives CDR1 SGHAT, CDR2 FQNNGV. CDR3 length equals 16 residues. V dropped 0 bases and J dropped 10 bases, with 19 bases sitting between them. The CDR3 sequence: CASSLEPSGGLSEQFF. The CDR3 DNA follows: TGTGCCAGCAGCTTAGAGCCATCAGGGGGGCTATCCGAGCAGTTCTTC.

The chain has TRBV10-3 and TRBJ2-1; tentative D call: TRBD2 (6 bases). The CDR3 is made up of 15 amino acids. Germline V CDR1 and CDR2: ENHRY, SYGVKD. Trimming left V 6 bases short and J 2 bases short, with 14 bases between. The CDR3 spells CAIRPGDPAYNEQFF. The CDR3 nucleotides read TGTGCCATCAGGCCGGGGGATCCCGCCTACAATGAGCAGTTCTTC.

The CDR3: CASSLGQFWGYTF. The CDR3 region has the DNA TGCGCCAGCAGCTTGGGACAGTTCTGGGGCTACACCTTC. This rearrangement joins TRBV5-1 to TRBJ1-2; weak D call: TRBD1 (5 bases). The V and J ends lost 0 bases and 8 bases respectively, with 11 bases between them. Germline assignment: CDR1 SGHRS and CDR2 YFSETQ. This CDR3 is built from 13 residues.

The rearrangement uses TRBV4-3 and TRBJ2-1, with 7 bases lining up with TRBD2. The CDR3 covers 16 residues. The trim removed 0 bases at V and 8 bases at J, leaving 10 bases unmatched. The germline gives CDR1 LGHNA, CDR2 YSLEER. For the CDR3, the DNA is TGCGCCAGCAGCCAAGATTGGGGGGGAGTAATGGATGAGCAGTTCTTC. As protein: CASSQDWGGVMDEQFF.

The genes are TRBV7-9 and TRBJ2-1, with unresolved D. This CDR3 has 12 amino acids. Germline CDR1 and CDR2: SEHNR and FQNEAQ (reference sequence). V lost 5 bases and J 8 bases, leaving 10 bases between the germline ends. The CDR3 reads CASSPPSYEQFF. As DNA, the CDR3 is TGTGCCAGCAGCCCCCCCAGCTATGAGCAGTTCTTC.

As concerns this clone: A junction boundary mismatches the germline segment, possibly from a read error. The CDR3 protein is CASSIARGSYNEQFF. The CDR3 region has the DNA TGTGCCAGCAGCATAGCCCGGGGATCCTACAATGAGCAGTTCTTC. The chain uses TRBV7-2 and TRBJ2-1, with D perhaps TRBD2 (5 bases). Germline V gene sequence: CDR1 SGHTA, CDR2 FQGNSA. The CDR3 is made up of 15 amino acids.

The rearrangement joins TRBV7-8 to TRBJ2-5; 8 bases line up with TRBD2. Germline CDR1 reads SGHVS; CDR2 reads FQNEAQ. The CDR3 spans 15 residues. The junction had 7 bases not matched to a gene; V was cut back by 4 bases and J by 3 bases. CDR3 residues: CASSSPGLGKETQYF. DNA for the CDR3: TGTGCCAGCAGCTCTCCGGGACTAGGGAAAGAGACCCAGTACTTC.

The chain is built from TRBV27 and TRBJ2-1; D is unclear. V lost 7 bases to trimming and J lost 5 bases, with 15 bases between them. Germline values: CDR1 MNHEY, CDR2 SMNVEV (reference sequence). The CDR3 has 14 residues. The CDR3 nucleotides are TGTGCCAGCAAGAGAACCTTCATCGACAATGAGCAGTTCTTC. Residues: CASKRTFIDNEQFF.

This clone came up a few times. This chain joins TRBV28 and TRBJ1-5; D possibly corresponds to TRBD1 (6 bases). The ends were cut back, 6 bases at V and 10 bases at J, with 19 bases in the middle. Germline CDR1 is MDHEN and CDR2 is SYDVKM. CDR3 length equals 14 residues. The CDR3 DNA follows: TGTGCCAGCAGCTTCAATCGACAGGTTAACCCCCAGCATTTT. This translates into CASSFNRQVNPQHF.

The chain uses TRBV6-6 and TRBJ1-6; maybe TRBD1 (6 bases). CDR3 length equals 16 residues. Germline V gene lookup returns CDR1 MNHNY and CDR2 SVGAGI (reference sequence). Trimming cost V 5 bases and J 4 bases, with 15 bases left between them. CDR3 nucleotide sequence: TGTGCCAGCAGTCCTACCGGGACACCGTATAATTCACCCCTCCACTTT. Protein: CASSPTGTPYNSPLHF.

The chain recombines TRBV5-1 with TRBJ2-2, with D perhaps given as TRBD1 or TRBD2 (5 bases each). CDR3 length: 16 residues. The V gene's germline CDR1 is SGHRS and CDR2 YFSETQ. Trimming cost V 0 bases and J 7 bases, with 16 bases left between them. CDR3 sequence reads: CASSLVQASGGGELFF. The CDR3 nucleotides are TGCGCCAGCAGCTTGGTACAGGCAAGCGGAGGCGGGGAGCTGTTTTTT.

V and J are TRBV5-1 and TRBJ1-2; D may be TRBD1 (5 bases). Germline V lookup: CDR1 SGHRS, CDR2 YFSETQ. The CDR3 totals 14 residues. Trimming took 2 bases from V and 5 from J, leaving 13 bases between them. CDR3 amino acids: CASSLNLKGYGYTF. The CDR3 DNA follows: TGCGCCAGCAGCTTAAATCTTAAGGGGTATGGCTACACCTTC.